The subject of this entry is one TCR beta chain. Which antigen it targets is not known. Per-nucleotide qualities are absent, and no much larger clonotype sits a single base away. The data stem from a study of technical replicates of blood from a few donors (dated by TCRdb to 2015 to 2018). The receptor library was made with the immunoSEQ multiplex PCR assay. TCRdb obtained this table from immuneACCESS and retained in-frame rearrangements with V and J assigned. These tables miss some clones; where compared with another copy, unresolved V genes account for less than half of the shortfall, and the remainder is unexplained. A total of over 65,000 clones appear in this sample, approximately 93% of them only once. Around 0.25% of the sample is in the top ten clones. The source is a human donor in good health. The specimen was T cells isolated from PBMCs.

The nucleotide sequence reads as follows: TGTGCCAGCAGTGTGACGGGGGACCATCAGCCCCAGCATTTT. This sequence encodes CASSVTGDHQPQHF. Recombination connected TRBV6-1 to TRBJ1-5, and perhaps TRBD1 as D gene, on 5 matching bases. From the cysteine up to the phenylalanine, the CDR3 has a length of 14 residues. Of the read, only the CDR3 DNA is kept; its 42 bases are in frame from base 1. V is clipped by 4 bases and J by 5 bases, and the sequence between their germline boundaries is 12 bases long. CDR1 MNHNS and CDR2 SASEGT are derived from the germline V gene.